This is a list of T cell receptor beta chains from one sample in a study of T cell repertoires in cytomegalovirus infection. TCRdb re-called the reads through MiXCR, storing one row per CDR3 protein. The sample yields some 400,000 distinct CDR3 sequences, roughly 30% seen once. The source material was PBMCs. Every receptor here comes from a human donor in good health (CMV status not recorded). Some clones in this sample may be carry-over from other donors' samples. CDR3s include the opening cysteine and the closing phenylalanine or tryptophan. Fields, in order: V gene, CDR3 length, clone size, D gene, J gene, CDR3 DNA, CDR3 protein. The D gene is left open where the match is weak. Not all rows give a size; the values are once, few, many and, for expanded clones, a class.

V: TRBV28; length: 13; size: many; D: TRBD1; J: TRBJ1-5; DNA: TGTGCCAGCAGCAGGGGGTTAGGTCAGCCCCAGCATTTT; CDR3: CASSRGLGQPQHF
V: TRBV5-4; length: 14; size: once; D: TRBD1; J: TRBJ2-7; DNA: TGTGCCAGCAGCTTTGGGACAGGCCAGAGAGAGCAGTACTTC; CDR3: CASSFGTGQREQYF
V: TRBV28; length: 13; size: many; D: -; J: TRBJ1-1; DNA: TGTGCCAGCAGTTTTAAAGGCCGGCGGGCGGCTTTCTTT; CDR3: CASSFKGRRAAFF
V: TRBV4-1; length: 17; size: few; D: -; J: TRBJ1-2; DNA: TGCGCCAGCAGCCAAGAGGGAGGAGGCGGCGAAATCTATGGCTACACCTTC; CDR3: CASSQEGGGGEIYGYTF
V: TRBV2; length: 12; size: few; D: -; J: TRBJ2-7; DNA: TGTGCCAGCAAACCCGCCAGTCCTGAGCAGTACTTC; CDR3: CASKPASPEQYF
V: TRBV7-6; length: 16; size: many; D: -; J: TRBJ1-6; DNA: TGTGCCAGCAGCTTAGGGGCGCAAACTCATAATTCACCCCTCCACTTT; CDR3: CASSLGAQTHNSPLHF
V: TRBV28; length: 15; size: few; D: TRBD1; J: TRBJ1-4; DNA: TGTGCCAGCAGTTCCTCCGGGACAGGTCGCGAAAAACTGTTTTTT; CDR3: CASSSSGTGREKLFF
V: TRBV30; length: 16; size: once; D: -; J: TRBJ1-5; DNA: TGTGCCTGGAATCACACTAGGGGAGGGGGCAATCAGCCCCAGCATTTT; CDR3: CAWNHTRGGGNQPQHF
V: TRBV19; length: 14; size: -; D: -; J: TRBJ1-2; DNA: TGTGCCAGTATTATCCGGACATTCTCCACTGGCTACACCTTC; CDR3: CASIIRTFSTGYTF
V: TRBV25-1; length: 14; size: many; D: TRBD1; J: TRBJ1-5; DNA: TGTGCCAGCGGTCACAGGGGATACAATCAGCCCCAGCATTTT; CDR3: CASGHRGYNQPQHF
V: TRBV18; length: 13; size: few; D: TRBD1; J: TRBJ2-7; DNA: TGTGCCAGCTCACTAAAGCAGGGGGACGAGCAGTACTTC; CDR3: CASSLKQGDEQYF
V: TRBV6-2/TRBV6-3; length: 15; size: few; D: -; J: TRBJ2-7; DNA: TGTGCCAGCAGTTACTCGACAGTGGGTTACTACGAGCAGTACTTC; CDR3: CASSYSTVGYYEQYF
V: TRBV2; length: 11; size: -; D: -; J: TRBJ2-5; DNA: TGTGCCAGCAGTGAGCATAGGACCCAGTACTTC; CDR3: CASSEHRTQYF
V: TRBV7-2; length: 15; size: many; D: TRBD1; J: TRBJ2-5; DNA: TGTGCCAGCAGCTTGCAGGGACAGGGTAGGGAGACCCAGTACTTC; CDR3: CASSLQGQGRETQYF
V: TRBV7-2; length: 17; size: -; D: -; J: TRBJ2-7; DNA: TGTGCCAGCAGCTTAGCGCGCCAGGGGGGTATACCCTACGAGCAGTACTTC; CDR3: CASSLARQGGIPYEQYF
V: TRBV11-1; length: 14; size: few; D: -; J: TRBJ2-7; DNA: TGTGCCAGCAGCTTGGAGCGGGTGTCCTACGAGCAGTACTTC; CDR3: CASSLERVSYEQYF
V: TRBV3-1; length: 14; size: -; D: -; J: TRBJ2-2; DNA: TGTGCCAGCAGCAGGGGCACGGACGGCGGGGAGCTGTTTTTT; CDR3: CASSRGTDGGELFF
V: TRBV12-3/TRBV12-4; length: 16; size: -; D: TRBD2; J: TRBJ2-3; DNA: TGTGCCAGCAGTTTCCCGGGAGGCTGGGGCACAGATACGCAGTATTTT; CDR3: CASSFPGGWGTDTQYF
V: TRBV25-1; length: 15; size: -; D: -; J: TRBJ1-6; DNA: TGTGCCAGCCGGCAGGGTGGCTCCTATAATTCACCCCTCCACTTT; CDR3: CASRQGGSYNSPLHF
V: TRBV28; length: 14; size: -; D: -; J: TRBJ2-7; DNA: TGTGCCAGCAGTCCTCCGAGATGGATCCACGAGCAGTACTTC; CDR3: CASSPPRWIHEQYF
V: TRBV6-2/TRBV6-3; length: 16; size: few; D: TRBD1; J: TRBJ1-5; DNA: TGTGCCAGCAGCGAATCCAGGGGGCCTGGCAATCAGCCCCAGCATTTT; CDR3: CASSESRGPGNQPQHF
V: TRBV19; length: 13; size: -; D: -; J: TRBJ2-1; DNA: TGTGCCAGTAGTATACTCCGACAGTCTGAGCAGTTCTTC; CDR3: CASSILRQSEQFF
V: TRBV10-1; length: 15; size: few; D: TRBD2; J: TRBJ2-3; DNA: TGCGCCAGCAGTCGACTAGCAGGATTGGCAGATACGCAGTATTTT; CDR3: CASSRLAGLADTQYF
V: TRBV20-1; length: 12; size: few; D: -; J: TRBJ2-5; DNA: TGCAGTGCCACAGAAGGGGGAGAGACCCAGTACTTC; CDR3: CSATEGGETQYF
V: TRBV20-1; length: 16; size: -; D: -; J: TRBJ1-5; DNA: TGCAGTGCTAGAGATGAGAGGGGAGGTATCAATCAGCCCCAGCATTTT; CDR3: CSARDERGGINQPQHF
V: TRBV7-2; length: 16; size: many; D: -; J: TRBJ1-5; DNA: TGTGCCAGCAGCTTATCCTCAGGTTCCAGCAATCAGCCCCAGCATTTT; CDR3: CASSLSSGSSNQPQHF
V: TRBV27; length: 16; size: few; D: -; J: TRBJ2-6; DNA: TGTGCCAGCAGTCTTTTACAGGGTTCTGGGGCCAACGTCCTGACTTTC; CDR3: CASSLLQGSGANVLTF
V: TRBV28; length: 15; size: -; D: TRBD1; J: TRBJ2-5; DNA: TGTGCCAGCAGTTCCCGGGACAGACAACAAGAGACCCAGTACTTC; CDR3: CASSSRDRQQETQYF
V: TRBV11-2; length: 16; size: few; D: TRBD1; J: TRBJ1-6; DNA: TGTGCCAGCAGCCCCGGGACAGGACGCTATAATTCACCCCTCCACTTT; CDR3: CASSPGTGRYNSPLHF
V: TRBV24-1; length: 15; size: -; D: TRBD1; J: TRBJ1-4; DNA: TGTGCCACCAGTGACCCGACAGGGCCTAATGAAAAACTGTTTTTT; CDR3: CATSDPTGPNEKLFF
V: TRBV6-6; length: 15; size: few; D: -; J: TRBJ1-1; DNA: TGTGCCAGCACCAACCAGGGACTGGTGAACACTGAAGCTTTCTTT; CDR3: CASTNQGLVNTEAFF
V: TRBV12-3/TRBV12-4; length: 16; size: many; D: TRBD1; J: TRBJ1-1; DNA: TGTGCCAGCAGTAGAGGACAGGGTACGATTAACACTGAAGCTTTCTTT; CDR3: CASSRGQGTINTEAFF
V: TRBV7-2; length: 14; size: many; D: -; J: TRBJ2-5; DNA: TGTGCCAGCAGCCGCCGGGGGCTACAAGAGACCCAGTACTTC; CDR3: CASSRRGLQETQYF
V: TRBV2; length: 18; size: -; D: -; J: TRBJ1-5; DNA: TGTGCCAGCAGTGAAGCGGAGTGGGGGACGCACCCCAATCAGCCTCAGCATTTT; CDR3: CASSEAEWGTHPNQPQHF
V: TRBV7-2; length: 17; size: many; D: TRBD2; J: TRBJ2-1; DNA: TGTGCCAGCAGCCCCTCGGGACTAGCGGGGACCTACAATGAGCAGTTCTTC; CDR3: CASSPSGLAGTYNEQFF